What follows is one T cell receptor beta chain and its context. Its binding antigen is unknown. There are no base qualities to consult, and no much larger clone falls within one base. Genomic DNA was isolated from the sorted cells so that the TCRbeta CDR3 region could be sequenced. TCRbeta CDR3 regions were sequenced using the immunoSEQ Assay. TCRdb carries this immuneACCESS record with in-frame sequences only. Its versions omit some clonotypes, under half of them owing to an unresolved V gene in the studies checked, with the rest unexplained. The sample table contains tens of thousands of clones; only one count was recorded for about 92% of them. Of the sample, 0.92% is held by the ten largest clones. The CDR3 has 19 amino acids, counting the end cysteine and phenylalanine. Of all the DNA, just the CDR3 is kept, 57 bases in frame from base 1. The V end gives up 1 base and the J end 4 bases, leaving 14 bases in the junction not matched to a gene. CDR1 GTSNPN and CDR2 SVGIG were looked up in the germline V gene (reference sequence).

The trial excluded patients who had a history of autoimmune disease or who were on systemic immunosuppression. Peripheral blood for TCR sequencing was collected from all dose cohorts at baseline, on cycle 4 day 1, and on cycle 7 day 1. The samples were drawn from a first-in-human, open-label, multicenter phase I dose-escalation trial of ivuxolimab. Adults with locally advanced or metastatic melanoma, renal cell carcinoma, hepatocellular carcinoma or head and neck squamous cell carcinoma were enrolled in the trial. Before TCR sequencing, CD4+ and CD8+ T cells were separately sorted from peripheral blood. The data stem from a study of OX40 agonist ivuxolimab in advanced cancers. About the full investigation: Ivuxolimab was an agonistic, fully human IgG2 monoclonal antibody directed against OX40 (CD134), a costimulatory receptor. Intravenous ivuxolimab was administered to patients every 2 weeks at six dose levels: 0.01, 0.1, 0.3, 1.5, 3 and 10 mg/kg. Of the roughly 52 patients in dose escalation, about 20 had hepatocellular carcinoma, about 15 had melanoma, 9 had renal cell carcinoma and 9 had head and neck cancer. A male proportion of 70% to 90% and a mean age of approximately 61 years, ranging from roughly 23 to 80, were recorded for the dose-escalation cohort. Patients were allowed to have had prior anti-PD-1, anti-PD-L1 or anti-CTLA-4 therapy, and approximately 39% of the dose-escalation patients had been treated with checkpoint inhibitors. Partial responses occurred in three dose-escalation patients, of whom one had hepatocellular carcinoma and two had cutaneous melanoma. Peripheral TCRbeta sequencing was intended to test whether TCR sequence diversity was altered and clonal T-cell expansion was caused by ivuxolimab. The monotherapy dose-escalation portion (N = 52 patients) of the phase I ivuxolimab trial is reported in the paper.

Overall study results and their limits: In the 0.1-3.0 mg/kg groups, partial responders had among the lowest normalized peripheral clonal expansion, particularly in CD8+ T cells. On average, CD8+ T cells showed more expanded clones than CD4+ T cells after ivuxolimab. Low levels of normalized T-cell clonal expansion were also seen in some patients who did not respond. The antigen specificity of the peripheral T cells that underwent clonal expansion was not determined. At doses from 0.1 to 3.0 mg/kg, clonal expansion was seen in both CD4+ and CD8+ blood T cells between baseline and week 6.

The clonotype originates from an adult with an advanced solid tumor such as melanoma, head and neck, liver or kidney cancer. This specimen consisted of CD4+ or CD8+ T cells sorted from blood, obtained in a trial of the OX40 agonist ivuxolimab. The chain employs TRBV30 and TRBJ1-5; 12 junctional bases match TRBD1. CDR3 reads: CAWSATGTGGTESNQPQHF. The sequenced DNA: TGTGCCTGGAGTGCCACCGGGACAGGGGGCACAGAGAGTAATCAGCCCCAGCATTTT.